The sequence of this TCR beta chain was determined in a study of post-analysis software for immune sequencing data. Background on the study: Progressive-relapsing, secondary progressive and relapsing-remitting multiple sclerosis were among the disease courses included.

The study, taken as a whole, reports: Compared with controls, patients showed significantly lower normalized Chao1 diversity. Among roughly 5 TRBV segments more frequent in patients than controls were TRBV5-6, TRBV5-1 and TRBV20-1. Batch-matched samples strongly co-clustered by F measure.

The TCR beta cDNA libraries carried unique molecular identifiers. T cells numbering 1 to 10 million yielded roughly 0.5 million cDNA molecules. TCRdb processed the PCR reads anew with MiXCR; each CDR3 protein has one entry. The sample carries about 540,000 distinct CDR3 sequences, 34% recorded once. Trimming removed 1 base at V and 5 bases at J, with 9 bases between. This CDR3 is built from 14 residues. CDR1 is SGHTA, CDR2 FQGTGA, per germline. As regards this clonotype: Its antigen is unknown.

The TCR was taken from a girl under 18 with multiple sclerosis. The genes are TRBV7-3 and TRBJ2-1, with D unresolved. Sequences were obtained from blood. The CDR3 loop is CASSLRAVHNEQFF. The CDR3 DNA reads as TGTGCCAGCAGCTTAAGAGCAGTTCACAATGAGCAGTTCTTC.